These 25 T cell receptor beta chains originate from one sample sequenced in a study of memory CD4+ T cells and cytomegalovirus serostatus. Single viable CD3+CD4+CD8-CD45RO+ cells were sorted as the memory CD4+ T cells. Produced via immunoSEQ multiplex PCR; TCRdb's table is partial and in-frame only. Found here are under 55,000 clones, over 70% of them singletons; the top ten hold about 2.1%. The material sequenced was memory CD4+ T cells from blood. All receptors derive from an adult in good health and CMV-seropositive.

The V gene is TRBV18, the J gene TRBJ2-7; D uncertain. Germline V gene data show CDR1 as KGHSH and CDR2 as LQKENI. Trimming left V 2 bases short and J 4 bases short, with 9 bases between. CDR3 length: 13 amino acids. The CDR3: CASSPIPLYEQYF. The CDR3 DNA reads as TGTGCCAGCTCACCAATTCCCCTATACGAGCAGTACTTC.

CDR3 amino acids: CAWSVDGGSYNEQFF. The CDR3 region has the DNA TGTGCCTGGAGTGTTGACGGGGGGTCCTACAATGAGCAGTTCTTC. This chain connects TRBV30 to TRBJ2-1; 7 bases line up with TRBD2. The CDR3 covers 15 residues. V lost 0 bases to trimming and J lost 1 base; unmatched junction nucleotides: 3. The V gene's germline CDR1 is GTSNPN and CDR2 SVGIG (reference sequence).

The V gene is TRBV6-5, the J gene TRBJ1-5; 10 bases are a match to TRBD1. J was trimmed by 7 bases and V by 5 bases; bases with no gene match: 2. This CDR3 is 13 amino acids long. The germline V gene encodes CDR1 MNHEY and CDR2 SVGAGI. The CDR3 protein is CASSRDRGQPQHF. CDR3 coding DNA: TGTGCCAGCAGTCGGGACAGGGGACAGCCCCAGCATTTT.

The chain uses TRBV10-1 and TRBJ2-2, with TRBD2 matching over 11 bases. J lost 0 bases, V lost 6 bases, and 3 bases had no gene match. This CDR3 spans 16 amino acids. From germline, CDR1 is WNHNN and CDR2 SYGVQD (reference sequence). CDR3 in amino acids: CASSSSGRANTGELFF. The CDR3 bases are TGCGCCAGCAGCAGTAGCGGGAGGGCGAACACCGGGGAGCTGTTTTTT.

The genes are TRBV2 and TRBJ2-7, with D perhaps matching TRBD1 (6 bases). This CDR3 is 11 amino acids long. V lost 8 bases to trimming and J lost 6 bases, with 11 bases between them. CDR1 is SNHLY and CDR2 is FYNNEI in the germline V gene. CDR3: CASLLGGEQYF. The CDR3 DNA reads TGTGCCAGCCTTCTAGGGGGCGAGCAGTACTTC.

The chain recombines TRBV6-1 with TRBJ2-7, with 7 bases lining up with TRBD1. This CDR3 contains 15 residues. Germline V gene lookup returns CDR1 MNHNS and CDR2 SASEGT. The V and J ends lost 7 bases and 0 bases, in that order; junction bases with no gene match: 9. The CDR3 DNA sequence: TGTGCCAGCACGTACCCGGGGACAGCCTCCTACGAGCAGTACTTC. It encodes CASTYPGTASYEQYF.

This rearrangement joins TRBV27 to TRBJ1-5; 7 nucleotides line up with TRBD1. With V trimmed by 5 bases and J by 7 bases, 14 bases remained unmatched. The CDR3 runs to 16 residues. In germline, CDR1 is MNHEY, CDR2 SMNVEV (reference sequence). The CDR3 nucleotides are TGTGCCAGCAGTCCAAGGGTCCGACAGGGTGGGCAGCCCCAGCATTTT. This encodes CASSPRVRQGGQPQHF.

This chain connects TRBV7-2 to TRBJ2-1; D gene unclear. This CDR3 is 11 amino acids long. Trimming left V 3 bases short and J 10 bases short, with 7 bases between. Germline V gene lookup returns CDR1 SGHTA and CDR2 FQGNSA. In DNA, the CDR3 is TGTGCCAGCAGCTTTGACACCGAGCAGTTCTTC. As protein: CASSFDTEQFF.

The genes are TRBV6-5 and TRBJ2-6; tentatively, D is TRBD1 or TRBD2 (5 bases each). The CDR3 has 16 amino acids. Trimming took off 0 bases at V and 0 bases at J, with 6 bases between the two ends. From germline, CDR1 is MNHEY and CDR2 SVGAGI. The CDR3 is CASSYSGVSGANVLTF. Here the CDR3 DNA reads TGTGCCAGCAGTTACTCGGGGGTCTCTGGGGCCAACGTCCTGACTTTC.

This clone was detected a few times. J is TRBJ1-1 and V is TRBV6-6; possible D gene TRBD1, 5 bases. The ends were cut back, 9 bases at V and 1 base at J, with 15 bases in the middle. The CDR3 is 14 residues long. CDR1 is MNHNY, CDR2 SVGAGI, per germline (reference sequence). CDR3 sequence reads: CASIPQGENTEAFF. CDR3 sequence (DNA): TGTGCCAGTATCCCGCAGGGTGAGAACACTGAAGCTTTCTTT.

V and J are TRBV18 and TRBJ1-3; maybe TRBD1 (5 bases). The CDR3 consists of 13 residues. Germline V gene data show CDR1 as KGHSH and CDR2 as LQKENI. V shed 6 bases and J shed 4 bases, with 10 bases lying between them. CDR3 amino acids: CASSDNRGNTIYF. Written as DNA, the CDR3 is TGTGCCAGCTCGGACAACAGGGGAAACACCATATATTTT.

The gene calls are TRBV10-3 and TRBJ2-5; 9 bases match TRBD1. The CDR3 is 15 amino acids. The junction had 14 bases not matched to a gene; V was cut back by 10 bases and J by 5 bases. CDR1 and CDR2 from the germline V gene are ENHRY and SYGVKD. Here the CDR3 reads CATAKADRGGETQYF. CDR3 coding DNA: TGTGCCACGGCAAAGGCGGACAGGGGAGGGGAGACCCAGTACTTC.

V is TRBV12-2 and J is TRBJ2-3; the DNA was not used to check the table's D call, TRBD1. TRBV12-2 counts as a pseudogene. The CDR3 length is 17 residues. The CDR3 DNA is TGTGCAAGTCGCTTAGCCTCCCAGGGGAGAAGCACAGATACGCAGTATTTT. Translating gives CASRLASQGRSTDTQYF.

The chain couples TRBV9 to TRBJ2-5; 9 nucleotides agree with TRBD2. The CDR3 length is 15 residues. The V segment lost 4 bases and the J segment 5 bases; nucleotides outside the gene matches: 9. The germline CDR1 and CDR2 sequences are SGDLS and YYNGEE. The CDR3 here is CASSQGTSRSETQYF. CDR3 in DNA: TGTGCCAGCAGCCAGGGGACTAGCAGGAGTGAGACCCAGTACTTC. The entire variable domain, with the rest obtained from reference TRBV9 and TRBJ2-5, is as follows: DSGVTQTPKHLITATGQRVTLRCSPRSGDLSVYWYQQSLDQGLQFLIQYYNGEERAKGNILERFSAQQFPDLHSELNLSSLELGDSALYFCASSQGTSRSETQYFGPGTRLLVL.

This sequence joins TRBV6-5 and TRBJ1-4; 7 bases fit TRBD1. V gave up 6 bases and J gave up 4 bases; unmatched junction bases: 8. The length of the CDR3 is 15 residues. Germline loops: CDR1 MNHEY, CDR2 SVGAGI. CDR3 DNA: TGTGCCAGCAGCCGTCACAGGGGCATTAATGAAAAACTGTTTTTT. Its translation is CASSRHRGINEKLFF.

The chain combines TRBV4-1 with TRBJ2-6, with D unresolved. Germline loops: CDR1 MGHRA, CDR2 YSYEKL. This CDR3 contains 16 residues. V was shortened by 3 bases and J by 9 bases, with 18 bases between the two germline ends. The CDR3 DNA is TGCGCCAGCAGCCAGCCTGGACGCGTTAGAGTCAACGTCCTGACTTTC. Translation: CASSQPGRVRVNVLTF.

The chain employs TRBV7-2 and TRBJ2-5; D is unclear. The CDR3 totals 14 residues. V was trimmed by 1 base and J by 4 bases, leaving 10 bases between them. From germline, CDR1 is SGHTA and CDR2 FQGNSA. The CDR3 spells CASSLVRVAETQYF. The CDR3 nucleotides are TGTGCCAGCAGCTTAGTTCGGGTTGCAGAGACCCAGTACTTC.

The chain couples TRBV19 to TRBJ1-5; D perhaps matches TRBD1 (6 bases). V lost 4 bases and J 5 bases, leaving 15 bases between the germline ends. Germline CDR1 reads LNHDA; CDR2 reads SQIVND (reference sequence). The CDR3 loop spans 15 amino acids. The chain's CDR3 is CASSNQYRDHQPQHF. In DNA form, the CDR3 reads TGTGCCAGTAGTAACCAGTACAGGGACCATCAGCCCCAGCATTTT. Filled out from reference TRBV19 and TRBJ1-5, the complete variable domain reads DGGITQSPKYLFRKEGQNVTLSCEQNLNHDAMYWYRQDPGQGLRLIYYSQIVNDFQKGDIAEGYSVSREKKESFPLTVTSAQKNPTAFYLCASSNQYRDHQPQHFGDGTRLSIL.

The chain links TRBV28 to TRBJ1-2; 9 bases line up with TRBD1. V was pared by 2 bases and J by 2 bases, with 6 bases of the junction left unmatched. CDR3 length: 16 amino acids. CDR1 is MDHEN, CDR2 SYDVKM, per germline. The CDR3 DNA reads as TGTGCCAGCAGTTTAGGTACAGGGGGCGCAAACTATGGCTACACCTTC. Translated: CASSLGTGGANYGYTF.

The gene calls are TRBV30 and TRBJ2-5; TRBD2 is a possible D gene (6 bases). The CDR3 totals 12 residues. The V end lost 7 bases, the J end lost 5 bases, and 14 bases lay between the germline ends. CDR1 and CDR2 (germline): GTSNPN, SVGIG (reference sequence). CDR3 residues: CAYVGGLETQYF. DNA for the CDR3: TGTGCCTACGTAGGAGGGCTGGAGACCCAGTACTTC. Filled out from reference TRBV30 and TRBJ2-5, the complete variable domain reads SQTIHQWPATLVQPVGSPLSLECTVEGTSNPNLYWYRQAAGRGLQLLFYSVGIGQISSEVPQNLSASRPQDRQFILSSKKLLLSDSGFYLCAYVGGLETQYFGPGTRLLVL.

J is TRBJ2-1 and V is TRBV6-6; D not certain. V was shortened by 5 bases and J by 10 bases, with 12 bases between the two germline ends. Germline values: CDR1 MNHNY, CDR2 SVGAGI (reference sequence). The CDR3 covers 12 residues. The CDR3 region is CASSQGVTEQFF. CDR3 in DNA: TGTGCCAGCAGTCAAGGCGTTACGGAGCAGTTCTTC.

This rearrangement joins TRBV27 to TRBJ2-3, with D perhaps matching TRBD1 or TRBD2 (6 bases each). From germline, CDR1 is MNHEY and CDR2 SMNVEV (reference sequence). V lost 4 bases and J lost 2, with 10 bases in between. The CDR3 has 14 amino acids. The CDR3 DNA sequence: TGTGCCAGCAGTTCCTGGGGGGCCACAGATACGCAGTATTTT. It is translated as CASSSWGATDTQYF.

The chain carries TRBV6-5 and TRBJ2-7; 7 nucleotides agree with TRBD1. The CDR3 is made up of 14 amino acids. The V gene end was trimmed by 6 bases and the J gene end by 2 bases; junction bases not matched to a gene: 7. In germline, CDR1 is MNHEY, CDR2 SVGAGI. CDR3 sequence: CASRGTVRPYEQYF. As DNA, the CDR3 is TGTGCCAGCAGGGGGACAGTTCGACCCTACGAGCAGTACTTC.

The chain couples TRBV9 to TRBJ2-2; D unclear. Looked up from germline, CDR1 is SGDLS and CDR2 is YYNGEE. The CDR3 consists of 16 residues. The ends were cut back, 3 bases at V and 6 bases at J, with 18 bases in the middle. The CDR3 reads CASSGTPDLRSGELFF. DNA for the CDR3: TGTGCCAGCAGCGGCACCCCGGATCTCCGCTCCGGGGAGCTGTTTTTT.

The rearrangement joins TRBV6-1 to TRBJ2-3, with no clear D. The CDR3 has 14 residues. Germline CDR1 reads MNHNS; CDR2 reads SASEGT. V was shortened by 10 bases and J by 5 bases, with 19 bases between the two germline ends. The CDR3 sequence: CATTTVSGIDTQYF. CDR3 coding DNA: TGTGCCACGACGACCGTCTCCGGAATAGATACGCAGTATTTT.